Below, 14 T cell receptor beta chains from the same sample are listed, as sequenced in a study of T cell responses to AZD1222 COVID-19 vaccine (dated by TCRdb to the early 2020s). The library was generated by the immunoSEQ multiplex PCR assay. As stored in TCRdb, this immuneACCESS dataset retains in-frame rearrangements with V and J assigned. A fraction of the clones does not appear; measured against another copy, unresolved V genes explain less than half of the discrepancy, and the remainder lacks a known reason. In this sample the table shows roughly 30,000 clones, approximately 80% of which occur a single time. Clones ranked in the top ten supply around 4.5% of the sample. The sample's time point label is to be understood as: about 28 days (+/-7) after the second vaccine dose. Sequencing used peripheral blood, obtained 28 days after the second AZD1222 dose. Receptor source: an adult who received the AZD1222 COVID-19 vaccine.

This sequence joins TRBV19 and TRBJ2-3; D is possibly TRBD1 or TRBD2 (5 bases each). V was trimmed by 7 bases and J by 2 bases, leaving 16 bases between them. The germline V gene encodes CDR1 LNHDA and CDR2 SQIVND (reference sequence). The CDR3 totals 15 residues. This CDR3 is CASMGQEDSTDTQYF. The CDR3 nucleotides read TGTGCCAGTATGGGGCAGGAGGATTCCACAGATACGCAGTATTTT.

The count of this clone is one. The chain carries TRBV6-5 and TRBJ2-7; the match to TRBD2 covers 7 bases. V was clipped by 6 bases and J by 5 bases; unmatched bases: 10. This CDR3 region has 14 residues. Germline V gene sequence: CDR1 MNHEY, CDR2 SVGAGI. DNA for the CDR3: TGTGCCAGCAGGAGCGGGACCTCTTCCCACGAGCAGTACGTC. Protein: CASRSGTSSHEQYV.

The CDR3 DNA is TGTGCCAGCTCACCACCGTACGGGAACACTGAAGCTTTCTTT. Amino acids: CASSPPYGNTEAFF. The chain combines TRBV18 with TRBJ1-1; D is undetermined. The CDR3 is 14 residues long. V lost 0 bases and J lost 1, with 6 bases in between. Germline-derived CDR1 and CDR2 are KGHSH and LQKENI.

The CDR3 nucleotides are TGTGCCACCAGTGGGGCTCCCGGGTACACTGAAGCTTTCTTT. Translated, it gives CATSGAPGYTEAFF. This sequence joins TRBV24-1 and TRBJ1-1; D remains ambiguous. V dropped 5 bases and J dropped 3 bases, with 12 bases sitting between them. Looked up from germline, CDR1 is KGHDR and CDR2 is SFDVKD. This CDR3 region has 14 residues.

CDR3: CASSQDYRAGETQYF. CDR3 bases: TGCGCCAGCAGCCAAGATTACAGGGCGGGAGAGACCCAGTACTTC. This rearrangement joins TRBV4-3 to TRBJ2-5; D is perhaps TRBD1 (6 bases). The CDR3 contains 15 residues. Between the trimmed V and J ends, which lost 0 bases and 4 bases, there was a span of 12 bases. Per germline, CDR1 LGHNA and CDR2 YSLEER.

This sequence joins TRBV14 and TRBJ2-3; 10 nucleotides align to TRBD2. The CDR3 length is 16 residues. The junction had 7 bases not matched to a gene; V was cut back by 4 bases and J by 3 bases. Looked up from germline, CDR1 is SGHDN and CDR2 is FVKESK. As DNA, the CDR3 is TGTGCCAGCAGCCTGTTCGATAGCGGGGGGACAGATACGCAGTATTTT. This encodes CASSLFDSGGTDTQYF.

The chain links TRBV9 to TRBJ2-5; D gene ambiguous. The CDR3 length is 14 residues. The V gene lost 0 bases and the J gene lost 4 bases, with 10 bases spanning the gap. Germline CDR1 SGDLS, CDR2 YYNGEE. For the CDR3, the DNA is TGTGCCAGCAGCGTAGGTCCAAGGGCAGAGACCCAGTACTTC. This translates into CASSVGPRAETQYF.

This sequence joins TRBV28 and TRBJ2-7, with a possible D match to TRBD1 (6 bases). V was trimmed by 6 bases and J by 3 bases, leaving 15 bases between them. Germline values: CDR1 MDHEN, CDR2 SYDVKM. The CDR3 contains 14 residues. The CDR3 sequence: CASRPESGVYEQYV. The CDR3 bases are TGTGCCAGCAGGCCAGAATCAGGGGTCTACGAGCAGTACGTC.

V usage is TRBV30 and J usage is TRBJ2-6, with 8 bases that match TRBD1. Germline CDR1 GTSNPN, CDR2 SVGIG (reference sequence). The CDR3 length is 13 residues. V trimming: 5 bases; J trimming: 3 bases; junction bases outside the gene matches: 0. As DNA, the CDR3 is TGTGCCTGGGGACAGGGTGGGGCCAACGTCCTGACTTTC. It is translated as CAWGQGGANVLTF.

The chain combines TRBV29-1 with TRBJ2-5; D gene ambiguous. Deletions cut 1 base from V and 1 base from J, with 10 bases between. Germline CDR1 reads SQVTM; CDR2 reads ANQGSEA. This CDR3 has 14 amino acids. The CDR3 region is CSVEGWVLQETQYF. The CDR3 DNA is TGCAGCGTTGAAGGTTGGGTACTCCAAGAGACCCAGTACTTC.

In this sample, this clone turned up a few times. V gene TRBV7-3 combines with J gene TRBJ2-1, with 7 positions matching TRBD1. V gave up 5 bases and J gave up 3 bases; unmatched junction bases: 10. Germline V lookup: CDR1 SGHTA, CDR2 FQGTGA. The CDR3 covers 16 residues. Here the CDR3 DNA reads TGTGCCAGCAGCCCGAACCCGGGACAGCGCTACAATGAGCAGTTCTTC. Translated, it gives CASSPNPGQRYNEQFF.

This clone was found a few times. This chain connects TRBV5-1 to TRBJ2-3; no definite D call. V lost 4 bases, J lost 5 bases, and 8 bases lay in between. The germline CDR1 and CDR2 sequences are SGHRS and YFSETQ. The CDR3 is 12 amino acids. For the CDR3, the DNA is TGCGCCAGCAGCAGCAATGTAGATACGCAGTATTTT. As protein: CASSSNVDTQYF. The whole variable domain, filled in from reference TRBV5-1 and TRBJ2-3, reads KAGVTQTPRYLIKTRGQQVTLSCSPISGHRSVSWYQQTPGQGLQFLFEYFSETQRNKGNFPGRFSGRQFSNSRSEMNVSTLELGDSALYLCASSSNVDTQYFGPGTRLTVL.

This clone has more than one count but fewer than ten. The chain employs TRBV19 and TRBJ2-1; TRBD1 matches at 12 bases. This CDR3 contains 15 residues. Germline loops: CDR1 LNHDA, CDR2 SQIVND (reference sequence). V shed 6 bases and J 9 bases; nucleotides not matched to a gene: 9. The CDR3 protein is CASRSGQGAAGEQFF. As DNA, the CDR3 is TGTGCCAGTAGGTCGGGACAGGGGGCGGCGGGTGAGCAGTTCTTC. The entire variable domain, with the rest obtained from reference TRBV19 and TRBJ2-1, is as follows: DGGITQSPKYLFRKEGQNVTLSCEQNLNHDAMYWYRQDPGQGLRLIYYSQIVNDFQKGDIAEGYSVSREKKESFPLTVTSAQKNPTAFYLCASRSGQGAAGEQFFGPGTRLTVL.

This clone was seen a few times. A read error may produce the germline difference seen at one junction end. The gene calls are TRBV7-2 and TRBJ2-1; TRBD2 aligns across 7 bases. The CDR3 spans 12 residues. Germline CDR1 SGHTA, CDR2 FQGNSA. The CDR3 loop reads CASSVAGYEQFF. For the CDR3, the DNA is TGTGCCAGCAGCGTAGCGGGCTATGAGCAGTTCTTC. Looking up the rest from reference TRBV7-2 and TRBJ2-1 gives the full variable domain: GAGVSQSPSNKVTEKGKDVELRCDPISGHTALYWYRQSLGQGLEFLIYFQGNSAPDKSGLPSDRFSAERTGGSVSTLTIQRTQQEDSAVYLCASSVAGYEQFFGPGTRLTVL.